Below, 3 T cell receptor beta chains from the same sample are listed, as sequenced in a study of T cell responses to AZD1222 COVID-19 vaccine. Repertoires were generated with immunoSEQ multiplex PCR, while TCRdb's copy carries only in-frame clones and drops some. The sample yields roughly 150,000 clones, over 75% seen once. The sequencing used peripheral blood, collected on day 0 of AZD1222 vaccination. Every receptor here comes from an adult in good health.

The chain is built from TRBV19 and TRBJ1-2, with unresolved D. Looked up from germline, CDR1 is LNHDA and CDR2 is SQIVND (reference sequence). V was shortened by 3 bases and J by 3 bases, with 8 bases between the two germline ends. The CDR3 loop spans 13 amino acids. CDR3 in amino acids: CASSIQNYYGYTF. CDR3 DNA: TGTGCCAGTAGTATCCAGAATTACTATGGCTACACCTTC.

J is TRBJ1-3 and V is TRBV7-8, with D unclear. The V and J ends lost 5 bases and 5 bases respectively, with 19 bases between them. Germline loops: CDR1 SGHVS, CDR2 FQNEAQ. The CDR3 is 16 amino acids. Here the CDR3 reads CASSLTIGGNRNTIYF. The CDR3 DNA reads as TGTGCCAGCAGCCTTACAATCGGAGGGAACAGAAACACCATATATTTT.

The genes are TRBV5-1 and TRBJ1-4; a weak D match, TRBD1 (6 bases). CDR3 size: 19 residues. The germline gives CDR1 SGHRS, CDR2 YFSETQ. V lost 4 bases to trimming and J lost 0 bases, with 22 bases between them. CDR3: CASSLEGLIRTATNEKLFF. CDR3 in DNA: TGCGCCAGCAGCCTCGAGGGATTGATAAGGACAGCAACTAATGAAAAACTGTTTTTT.